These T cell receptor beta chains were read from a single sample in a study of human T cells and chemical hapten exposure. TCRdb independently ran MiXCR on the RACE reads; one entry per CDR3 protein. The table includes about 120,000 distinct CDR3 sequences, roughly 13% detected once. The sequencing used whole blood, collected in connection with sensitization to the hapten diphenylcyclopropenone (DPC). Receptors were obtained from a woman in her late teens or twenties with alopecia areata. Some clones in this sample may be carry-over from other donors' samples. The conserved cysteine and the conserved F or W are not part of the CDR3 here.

cdr3_aa: ASSHRDSYEQY
j_call: TRBJ2-7
v_call: TRBV3-1

cdr3_aa: ASSTVRGTDTQY
j_call: TRBJ2-3
v_call: TRBV27

cdr3_aa: ASSQEPGVTNEKLF
j_call: TRBJ1-4
v_call: TRBV4-1

cdr3_aa: SVAGLGSYNEQF
j_call: TRBJ2-1
v_call: TRBV29-1

cdr3_aa: ASSFETNMNTEAF
j_call: TRBJ1-1
v_call: TRBV7-8

cdr3_aa: ASSLEWSYGYT
j_call: TRBJ1-2
v_call: TRBV12-3/TRBV12-4

cdr3_aa: ASSQSDAGRTEAF
j_call: TRBJ1-1
v_call: TRBV3-1

cdr3_aa: AWSVPPPVNRDTQY
j_call: TRBJ2-3
v_call: TRBV30

cdr3_aa: ASSSDGLPSYNEQF
j_call: TRBJ2-1
v_call: TRBV5-1

cdr3_aa: ASNPAGSHETQY
j_call: TRBJ2-5
v_call: TRBV19

cdr3_aa: SARGSGQGVKNIQY
j_call: TRBJ2-4
v_call: TRBV20-1

cdr3_aa: ASSRAGGQVETQY
j_call: TRBJ2-5
v_call: TRBV12-3/TRBV12-4

cdr3_aa: ASSPLGGQGDQPQH
j_call: TRBJ1-5
v_call: TRBV18

cdr3_aa: ASTSAYSNQPQH
j_call: TRBJ1-5
v_call: TRBV6-2/TRBV6-3

cdr3_aa: ASSSLAGPGDTQY
j_call: TRBJ2-3
v_call: TRBV27

cdr3_aa: SESDRDRGYT
j_call: TRBJ1-2
v_call: TRBV29-1

cdr3_aa: ASRLNAGNKY
j_call: TRBJ2-3
v_call: TRBV6-2/TRBV6-3

cdr3_aa: ASSSNPRGLGNEQF
j_call: TRBJ2-1
v_call: TRBV7-2

cdr3_aa: ASPKISGANVLT
j_call: TRBJ2-6
v_call: TRBV7-9

cdr3_aa: ASSDQQGWYGYT
j_call: TRBJ1-2
v_call: TRBV2

cdr3_aa: ASSLADAYNEQF
j_call: TRBJ2-1
v_call: TRBV7-9

cdr3_aa: ASRGQGNTEAF
j_call: TRBJ1-1
v_call: TRBV7-9

cdr3_aa: ASSTGTALYGYT
j_call: TRBJ1-2
v_call: TRBV28

cdr3_aa: ASSPRLAGARLDTQY
j_call: TRBJ2-3
v_call: TRBV7-2

cdr3_aa: ASSYGGSSTDTQY
j_call: TRBJ2-3
v_call: TRBV28

cdr3_aa: ASSLTGLPQETQY
j_call: TRBJ2-5
v_call: TRBV5-4

cdr3_aa: ASNPGGQGTDTQY
j_call: TRBJ2-3
v_call: TRBV6-6

cdr3_aa: SARDPGQGNYGYT
j_call: TRBJ1-2
v_call: TRBV20-1

cdr3_aa: ASSYSSTYTEAF
j_call: TRBJ1-1
v_call: TRBV6-5

cdr3_aa: ASSQGGPTSGRTDTQY
j_call: TRBJ2-3
v_call: TRBV4-3

cdr3_aa: ASSRGTDTQY
j_call: TRBJ2-3
v_call: TRBV7-9

cdr3_aa: ASNPGDVNEQF
j_call: TRBJ2-1
v_call: TRBV6-1

cdr3_aa: ASSPSYEQY
j_call: TRBJ2-7
v_call: TRBV6-6

cdr3_aa: ASSLRGGEQPQH
j_call: TRBJ1-5
v_call: TRBV7-2

cdr3_aa: ASNPDPGYGYT
j_call: TRBJ1-2
v_call: TRBV7-8

cdr3_aa: ASSRGPYPDTQY
j_call: TRBJ2-3
v_call: TRBV27

cdr3_aa: ASSRTGTNYGYT
j_call: TRBJ1-2
v_call: TRBV6-2/TRBV6-3

cdr3_aa: ASNPRGGPEQY
j_call: TRBJ2-7
v_call: TRBV9

cdr3_aa: ASSLTVRGMDNSPLH
j_call: TRBJ1-6
v_call: TRBV11-2

cdr3_aa: ASSLEGTVSYEQY
j_call: TRBJ2-7
v_call: TRBV5-5

cdr3_aa: ASSLDKPPSQF
j_call: TRBJ2-1
v_call: TRBV11-2

cdr3_aa: AISDPGGVEKLF
j_call: TRBJ1-4
v_call: TRBV10-3

cdr3_aa: ASSIDRGGTEAF
j_call: TRBJ1-1
v_call: TRBV7-2

cdr3_aa: ASSYSPGLPTNEKLF
j_call: TRBJ1-4
v_call: TRBV6-2/TRBV6-3

cdr3_aa: SARWTGSYNSPLH
j_call: TRBJ1-6
v_call: TRBV20-1

cdr3_aa: ASETLRDLAKNIQY
j_call: TRBJ2-4
v_call: TRBV21-1

cdr3_aa: ASSPSGWGFGYT
j_call: TRBJ1-2
v_call: TRBV12-3/TRBV12-4

cdr3_aa: ASRASGGTYEQY
j_call: TRBJ2-7
v_call: TRBV6-2/TRBV6-3

cdr3_aa: ASAGNTIY
j_call: TRBJ1-3
v_call: TRBV3-1

cdr3_aa: ASSLVPGANTGELF
j_call: TRBJ2-2
v_call: TRBV5-1

cdr3_aa: ASSLVRVIPNTEAF
j_call: TRBJ1-1
v_call: TRBV7-9

cdr3_aa: SVVASGETQY
j_call: TRBJ2-5
v_call: TRBV29-1

cdr3_aa: AISAGEYQETQY
j_call: TRBJ2-5
v_call: TRBV10-3

cdr3_aa: ASSQTLAGANTGELF
j_call: TRBJ2-2
v_call: TRBV4-3

cdr3_aa: ASSFAGTYEQY
j_call: TRBJ2-7
v_call: TRBV28

cdr3_aa: ASSSTPGLSSAGSPLH
j_call: TRBJ1-6
v_call: TRBV7-9

cdr3_aa: ASSPPGGRSTEAF
j_call: TRBJ1-1
v_call: TRBV18

cdr3_aa: ASSLRQGGQPQH
j_call: TRBJ1-5
v_call: TRBV12-3/TRBV12-4